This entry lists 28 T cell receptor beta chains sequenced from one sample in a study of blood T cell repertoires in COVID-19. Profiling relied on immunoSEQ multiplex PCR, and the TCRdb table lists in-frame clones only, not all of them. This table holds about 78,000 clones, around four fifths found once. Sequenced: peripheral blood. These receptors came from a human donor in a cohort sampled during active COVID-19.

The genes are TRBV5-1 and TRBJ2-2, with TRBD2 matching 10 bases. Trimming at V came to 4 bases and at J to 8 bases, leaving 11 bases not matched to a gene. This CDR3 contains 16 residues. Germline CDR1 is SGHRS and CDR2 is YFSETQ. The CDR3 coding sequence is TGCGCCAGCAGCCCTCGGACTAGCGGTGCCTCAGGGGAGCTGTTTTTT. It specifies CASSPRTSGASGELFF.

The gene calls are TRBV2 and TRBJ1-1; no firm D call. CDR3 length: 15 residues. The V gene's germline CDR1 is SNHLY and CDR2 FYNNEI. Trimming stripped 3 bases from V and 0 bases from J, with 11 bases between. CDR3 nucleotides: TGTGCCAGCAGTGACTCTACAGACCTGAACACTGAAGCTTTCTTT. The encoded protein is CASSDSTDLNTEAFF.

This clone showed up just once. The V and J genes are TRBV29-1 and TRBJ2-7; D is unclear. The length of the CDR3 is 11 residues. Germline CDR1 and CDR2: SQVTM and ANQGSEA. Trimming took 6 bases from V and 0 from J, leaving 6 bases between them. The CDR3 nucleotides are TGCAGCGTCCTCAGCTCCTACGAGCAGTACTTC. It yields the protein CSVLSSYEQYF.

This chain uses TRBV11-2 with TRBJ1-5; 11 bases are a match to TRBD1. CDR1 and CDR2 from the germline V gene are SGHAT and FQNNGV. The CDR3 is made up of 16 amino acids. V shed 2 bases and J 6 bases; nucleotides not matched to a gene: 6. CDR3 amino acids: CASSLSGQGARQPQHF. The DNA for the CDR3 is TGTGCCAGCAGCTTATCAGGACAGGGGGCGCGTCAGCCCCAGCATTTT.

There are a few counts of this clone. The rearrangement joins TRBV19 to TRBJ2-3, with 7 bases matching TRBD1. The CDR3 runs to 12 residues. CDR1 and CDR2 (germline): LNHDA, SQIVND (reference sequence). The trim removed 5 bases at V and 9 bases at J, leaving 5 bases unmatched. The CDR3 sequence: CASSSRRGTQYF. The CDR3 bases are TGTGCCAGTAGTTCCCGCAGGGGGACGCAGTATTTT.

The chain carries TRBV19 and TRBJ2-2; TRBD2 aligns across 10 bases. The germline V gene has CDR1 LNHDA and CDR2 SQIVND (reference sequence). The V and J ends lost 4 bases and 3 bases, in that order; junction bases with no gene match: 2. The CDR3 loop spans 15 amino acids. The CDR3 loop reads CASSTGTSDTGELFF. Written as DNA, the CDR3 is TGTGCCAGTAGTACCGGGACTAGCGACACCGGGGAGCTGTTTTTT. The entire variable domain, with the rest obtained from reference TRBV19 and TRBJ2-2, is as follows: DGGITQSPKYLFRKEGQNVTLSCEQNLNHDAMYWYRQDPGQGLRLIYYSQIVNDFQKGDIAEGYSVSREKKESFPLTVTSAQKNPTAFYLCASSTGTSDTGELFFGEGSRLTVL.

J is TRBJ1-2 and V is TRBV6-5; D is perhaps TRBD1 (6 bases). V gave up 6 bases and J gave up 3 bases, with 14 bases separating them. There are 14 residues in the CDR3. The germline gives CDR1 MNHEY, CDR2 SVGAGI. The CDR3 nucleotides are TGTGCCAGCAGCCCACTTTGGACAGACTATGGCTACACCTTC. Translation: CASSPLWTDYGYTF.

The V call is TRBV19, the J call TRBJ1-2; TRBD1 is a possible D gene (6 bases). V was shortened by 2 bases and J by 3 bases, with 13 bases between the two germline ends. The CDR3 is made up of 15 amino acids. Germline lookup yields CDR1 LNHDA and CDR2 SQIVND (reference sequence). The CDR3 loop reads CASSIPQGPHYGYTF. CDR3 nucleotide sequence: TGTGCCAGTAGTATACCGCAGGGGCCGCACTATGGCTACACCTTC.

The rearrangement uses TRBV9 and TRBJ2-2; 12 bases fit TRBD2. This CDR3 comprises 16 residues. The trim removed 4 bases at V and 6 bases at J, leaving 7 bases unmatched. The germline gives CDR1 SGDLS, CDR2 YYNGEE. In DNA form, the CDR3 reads TGTGCCAGCAGCTCCTGGACTAGCGGGGCGGCCGGGGAGCTGTTTTTT. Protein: CASSSWTSGAAGELFF.

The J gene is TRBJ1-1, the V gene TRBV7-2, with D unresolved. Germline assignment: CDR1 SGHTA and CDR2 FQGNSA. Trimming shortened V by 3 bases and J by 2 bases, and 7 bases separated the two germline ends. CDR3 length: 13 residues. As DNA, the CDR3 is TGTGCCAGCAGCTTTCCCCTTAACACTGAAGCTTTCTTT. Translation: CASSFPLNTEAFF. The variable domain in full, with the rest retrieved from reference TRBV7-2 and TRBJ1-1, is GAGVSQSPSNKVTEKGKDVELRCDPISGHTALYWYRQSLGQGLEFLIYFQGNSAPDKSGLPSDRFSAERTGGSVSTLTIQRTQQEDSAVYLCASSFPLNTEAFFGQGTRLTVV.

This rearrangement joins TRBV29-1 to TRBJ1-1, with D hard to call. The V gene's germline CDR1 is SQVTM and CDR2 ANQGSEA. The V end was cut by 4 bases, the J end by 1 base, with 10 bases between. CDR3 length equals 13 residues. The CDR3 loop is CSVGERSNTEAFF. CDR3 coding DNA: TGCAGCGTTGGAGAGCGGTCGAACACTGAAGCTTTCTTT.

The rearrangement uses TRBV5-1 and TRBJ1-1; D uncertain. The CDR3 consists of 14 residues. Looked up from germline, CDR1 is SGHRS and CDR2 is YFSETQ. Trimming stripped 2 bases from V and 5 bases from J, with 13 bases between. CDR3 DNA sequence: TGCGCCAGCAGCTTATACCTCTCGGGGACTGAAGCTTTCTTT. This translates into CASSLYLSGTEAFF.

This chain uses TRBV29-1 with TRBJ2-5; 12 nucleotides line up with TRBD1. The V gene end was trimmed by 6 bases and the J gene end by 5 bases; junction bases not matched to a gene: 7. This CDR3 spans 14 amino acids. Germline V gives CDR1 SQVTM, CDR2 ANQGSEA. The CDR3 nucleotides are TGCAGCGTCGCCGGGACAGGGGGCACGGAGACCCAGTACTTC. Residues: CSVAGTGGTETQYF.

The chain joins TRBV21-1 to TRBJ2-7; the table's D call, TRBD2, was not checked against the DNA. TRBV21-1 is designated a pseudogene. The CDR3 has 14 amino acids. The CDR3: CASSKVGGKYEQYF. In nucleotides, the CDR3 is TGTGCCAGCAGCAAAGTGGGCGGGAAGTACGAGCAGTACTTC.

The CDR3 loop is CASSQFTAVLDNEQFF. CDR3 nucleotides: TGTGCCAGCAGCCAATTTACGGCGGTTTTGGACAATGAGCAGTTCTTC. The J gene is TRBJ2-1, the V gene TRBV14; no firm D call. The germline V and J ends were trimmed by 2 bases and 5 bases, with 16 bases remaining between them. Germline V lookup: CDR1 SGHDN, CDR2 FVKESK. The CDR3 is made up of 16 amino acids.

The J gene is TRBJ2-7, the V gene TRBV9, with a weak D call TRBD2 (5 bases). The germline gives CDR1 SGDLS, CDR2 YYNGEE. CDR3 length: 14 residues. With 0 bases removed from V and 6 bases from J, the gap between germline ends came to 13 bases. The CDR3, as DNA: TGTGCCAGCAGCGTAGCCCCGCTGGGGAGCGAGCAGTACTTC. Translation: CASSVAPLGSEQYF.

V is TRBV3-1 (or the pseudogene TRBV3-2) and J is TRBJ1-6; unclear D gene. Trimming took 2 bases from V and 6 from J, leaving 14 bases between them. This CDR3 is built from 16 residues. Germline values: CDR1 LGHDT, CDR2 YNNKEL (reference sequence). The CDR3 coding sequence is TGTGCCAGCAGCCAACGGGGATCCAAGGGTAATTCACCCCTCCACTTT. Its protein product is CASSQRGSKGNSPLHF.

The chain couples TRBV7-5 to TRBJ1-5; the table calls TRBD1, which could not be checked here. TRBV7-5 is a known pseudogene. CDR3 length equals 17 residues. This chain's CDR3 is CARSPYGHTGTGQPQHF. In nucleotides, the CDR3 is TGTGCCAGAAGCCCCTACGGACATACAGGGACCGGGCAGCCCCAGCATTTT.

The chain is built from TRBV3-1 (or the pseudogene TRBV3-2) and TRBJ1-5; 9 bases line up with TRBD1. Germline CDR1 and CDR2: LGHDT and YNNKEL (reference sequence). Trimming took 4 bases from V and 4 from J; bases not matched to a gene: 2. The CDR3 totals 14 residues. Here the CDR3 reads CASSPTGGNQPQHF. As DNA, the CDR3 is TGTGCCAGCAGCCCGACAGGGGGTAATCAGCCCCAGCATTTT.

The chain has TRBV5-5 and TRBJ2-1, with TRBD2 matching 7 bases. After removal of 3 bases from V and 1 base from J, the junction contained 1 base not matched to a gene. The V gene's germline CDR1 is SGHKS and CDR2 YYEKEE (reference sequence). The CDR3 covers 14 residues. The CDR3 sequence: CASSWGGSYNEQFF. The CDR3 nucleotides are TGTGCCAGCAGCTGGGGGGGTTCCTACAATGAGCAGTTCTTC.

The CDR3 DNA is TGTGCCAGCAGCTTAGCGCCGGGGGGAGGGAGCACAGATACGCAGTATTTT. Translating gives CASSLAPGGGSTDTQYF. The rearrangement links TRBV7-8 to TRBJ2-3, with TRBD2 identical over 7 bases. The CDR3 has 17 amino acids. The germline CDR1 and CDR2 sequences are SGHVS and FQNEAQ. Trimming cost V 0 bases and J 0 bases; bases outside gene matches: 6.

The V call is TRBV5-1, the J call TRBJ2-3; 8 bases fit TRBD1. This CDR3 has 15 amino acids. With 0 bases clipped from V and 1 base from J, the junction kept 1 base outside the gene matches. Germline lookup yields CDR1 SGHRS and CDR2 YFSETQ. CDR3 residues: CASSLEDRGTDTQYF. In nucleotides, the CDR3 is TGCGCCAGCAGCTTGGAGGACAGGGGCACAGATACGCAGTATTTT.

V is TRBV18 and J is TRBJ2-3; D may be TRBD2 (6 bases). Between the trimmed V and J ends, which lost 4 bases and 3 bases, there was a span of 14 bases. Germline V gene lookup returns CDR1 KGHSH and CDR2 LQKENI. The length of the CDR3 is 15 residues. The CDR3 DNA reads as TGTGCCAGCTCACACGGCGGGGTAGCAACAGATACGCAGTATTTT. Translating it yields CASSHGGVATDTQYF.

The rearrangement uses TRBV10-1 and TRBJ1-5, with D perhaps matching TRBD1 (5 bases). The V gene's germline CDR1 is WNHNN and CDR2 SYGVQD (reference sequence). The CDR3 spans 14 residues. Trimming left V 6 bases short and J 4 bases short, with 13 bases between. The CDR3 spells CASSAGQRNQPQHF. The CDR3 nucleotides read TGCGCCAGCAGCGCTGGACAAAGGAATCAGCCCCAGCATTTT.

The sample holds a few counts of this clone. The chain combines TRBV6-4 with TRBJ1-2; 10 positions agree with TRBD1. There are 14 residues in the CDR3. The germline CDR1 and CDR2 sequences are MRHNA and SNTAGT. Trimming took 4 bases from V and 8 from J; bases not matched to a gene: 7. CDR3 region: CASSGEGQGMGYTF. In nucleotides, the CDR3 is TGTGCCAGCAGTGGCGAGGGACAGGGGATGGGCTACACCTTC.

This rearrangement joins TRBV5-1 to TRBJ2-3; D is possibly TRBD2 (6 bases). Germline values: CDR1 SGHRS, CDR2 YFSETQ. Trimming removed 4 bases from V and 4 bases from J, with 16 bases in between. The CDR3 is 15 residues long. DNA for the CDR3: TGCGCCAGCAGCCAGACTAGTAACCGCGCAGATACGCAGTATTTT. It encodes CASSQTSNRADTQYF.

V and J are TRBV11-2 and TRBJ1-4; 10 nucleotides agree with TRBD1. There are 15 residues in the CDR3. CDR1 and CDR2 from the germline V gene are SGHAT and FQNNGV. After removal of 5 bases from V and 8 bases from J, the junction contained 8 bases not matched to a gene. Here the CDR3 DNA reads TGTGCCAGCAGCGGACGACAGGGGGCTGGGGAAAAACTGTTTTTT. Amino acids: CASSGRQGAGEKLFF.

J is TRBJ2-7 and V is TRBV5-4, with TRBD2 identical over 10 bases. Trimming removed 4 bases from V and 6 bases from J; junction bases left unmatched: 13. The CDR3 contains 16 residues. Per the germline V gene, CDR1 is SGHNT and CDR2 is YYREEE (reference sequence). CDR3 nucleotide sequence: TGTGCCAGCAGCCCGGACTCGCAACTAGCGGGGCGCGAGCAGTACTTC. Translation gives CASSPDSQLAGREQYF.